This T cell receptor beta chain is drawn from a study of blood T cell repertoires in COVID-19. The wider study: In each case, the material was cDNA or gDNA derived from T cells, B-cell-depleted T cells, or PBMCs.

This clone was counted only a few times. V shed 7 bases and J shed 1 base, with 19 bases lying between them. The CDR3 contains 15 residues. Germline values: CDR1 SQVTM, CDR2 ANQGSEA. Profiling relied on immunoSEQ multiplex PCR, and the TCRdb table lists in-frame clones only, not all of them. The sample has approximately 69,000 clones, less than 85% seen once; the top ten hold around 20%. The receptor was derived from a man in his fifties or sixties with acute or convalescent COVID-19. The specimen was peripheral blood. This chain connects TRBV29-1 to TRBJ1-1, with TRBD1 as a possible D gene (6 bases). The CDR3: CSAPAGARRNTEAFF. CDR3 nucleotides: TGCAGCGCCCCGGCAGGGGCCAGGAGGAACACTGAAGCTTTCTTT.